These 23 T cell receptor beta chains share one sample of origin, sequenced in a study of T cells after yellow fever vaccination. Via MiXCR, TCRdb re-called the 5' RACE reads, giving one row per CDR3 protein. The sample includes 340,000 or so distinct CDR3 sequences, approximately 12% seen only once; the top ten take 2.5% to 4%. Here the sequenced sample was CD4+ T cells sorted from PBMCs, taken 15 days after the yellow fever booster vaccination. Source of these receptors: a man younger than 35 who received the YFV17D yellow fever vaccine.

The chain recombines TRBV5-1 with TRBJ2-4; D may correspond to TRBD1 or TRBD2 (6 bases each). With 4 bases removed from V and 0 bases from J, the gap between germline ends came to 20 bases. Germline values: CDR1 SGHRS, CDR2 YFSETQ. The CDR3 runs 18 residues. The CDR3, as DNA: TGCGCCAGCAGCATATTAGCTTTCGGGGGCCTAGCCAAAAACATTCAGTACTTC. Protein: CASSILAFGGLAKNIQYF.

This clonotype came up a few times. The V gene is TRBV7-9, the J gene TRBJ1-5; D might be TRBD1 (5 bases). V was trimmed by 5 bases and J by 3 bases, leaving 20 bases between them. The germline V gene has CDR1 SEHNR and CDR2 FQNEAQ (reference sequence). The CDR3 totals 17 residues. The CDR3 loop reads CASSLWGPDSLNQPQHF. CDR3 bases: TGTGCCAGCAGCCTATGGGGCCCAGACAGCCTCAATCAGCCCCAGCATTTT.

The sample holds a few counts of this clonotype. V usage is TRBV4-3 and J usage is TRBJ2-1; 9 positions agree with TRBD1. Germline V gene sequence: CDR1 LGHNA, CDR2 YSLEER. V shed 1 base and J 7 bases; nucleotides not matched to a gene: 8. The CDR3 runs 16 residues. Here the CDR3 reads CASSQAPGQGVNEQFF. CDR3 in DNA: TGCGCCAGCAGCCAAGCCCCGGGACAGGGAGTGAATGAGCAGTTCTTC.

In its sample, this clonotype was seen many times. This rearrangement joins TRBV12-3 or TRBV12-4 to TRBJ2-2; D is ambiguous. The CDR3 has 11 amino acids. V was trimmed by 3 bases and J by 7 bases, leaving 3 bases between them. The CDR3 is CASSFYGELFF. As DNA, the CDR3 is TGTGCCAGCAGTTTTTACGGGGAGCTGTTTTTT.

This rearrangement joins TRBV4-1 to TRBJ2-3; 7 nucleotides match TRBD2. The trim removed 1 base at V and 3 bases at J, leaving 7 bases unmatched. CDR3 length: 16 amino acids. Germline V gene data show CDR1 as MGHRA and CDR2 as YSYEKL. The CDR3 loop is CASSQVPGLVTDTQYF. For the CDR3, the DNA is TGCGCCAGCAGCCAAGTTCCAGGACTAGTAACAGATACGCAGTATTTT.

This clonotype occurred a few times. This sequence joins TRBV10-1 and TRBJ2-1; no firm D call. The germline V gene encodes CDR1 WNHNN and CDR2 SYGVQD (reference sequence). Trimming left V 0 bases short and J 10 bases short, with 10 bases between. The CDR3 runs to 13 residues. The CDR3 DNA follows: TGCGCCAGCAGTGAGTCGTACGCTCACGAGCAGTTCTTC. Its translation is CASSESYAHEQFF.

CDR3 nucleotides: TGTGCCAGCAGTTACTCGCCGGGGGGCCACTCTGGGGCCAACGTCCTGACTTTC. Its protein product is CASSYSPGGHSGANVLTF. The chain couples TRBV6-5 to TRBJ2-6; D possibly corresponds to TRBD2 (7 bases). This CDR3 comprises 18 residues. The germline gives CDR1 MNHEY, CDR2 SVGAGI. V lost 0 bases to trimming and J lost 0 bases, with 12 bases between them.

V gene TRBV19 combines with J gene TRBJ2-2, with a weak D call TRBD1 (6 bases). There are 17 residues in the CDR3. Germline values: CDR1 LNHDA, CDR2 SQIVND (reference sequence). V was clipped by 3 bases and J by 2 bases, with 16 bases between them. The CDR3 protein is CASSMGPRGRNTGELFF. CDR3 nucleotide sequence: TGTGCCAGTAGTATGGGCCCCAGGGGTCGAAACACCGGGGAGCTGTTTTTT.

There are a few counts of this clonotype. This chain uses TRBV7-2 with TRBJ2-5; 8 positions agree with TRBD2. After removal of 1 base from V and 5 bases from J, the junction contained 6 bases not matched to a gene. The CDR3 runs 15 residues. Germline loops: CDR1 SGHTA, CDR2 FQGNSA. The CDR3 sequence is CASSLVSGAQETQYF. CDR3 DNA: TGTGCCAGCAGCTTAGTTAGCGGGGCCCAGGAGACCCAGTACTTC.

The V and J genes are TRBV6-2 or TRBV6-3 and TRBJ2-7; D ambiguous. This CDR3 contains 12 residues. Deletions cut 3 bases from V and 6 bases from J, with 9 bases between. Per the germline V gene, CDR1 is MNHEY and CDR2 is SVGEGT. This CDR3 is CASSYELSEQYF. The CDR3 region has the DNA TGTGCCAGCAGTTATGAACTTTCCGAGCAGTACTTC.

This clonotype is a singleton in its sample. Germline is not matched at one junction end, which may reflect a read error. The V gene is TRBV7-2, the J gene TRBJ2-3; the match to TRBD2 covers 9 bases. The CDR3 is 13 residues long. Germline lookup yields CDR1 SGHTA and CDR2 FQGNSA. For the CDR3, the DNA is TGTGCCAGCAGCTTATTCCAGCGGGAGGACTCGCATTTT. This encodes CASSLFQREDSHF.

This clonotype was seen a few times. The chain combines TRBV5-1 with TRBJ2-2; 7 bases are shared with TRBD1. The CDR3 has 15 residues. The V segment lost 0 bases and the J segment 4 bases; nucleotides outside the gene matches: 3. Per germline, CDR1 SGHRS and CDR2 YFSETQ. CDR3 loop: CASSLGGGGTGELFF. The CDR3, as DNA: TGCGCCAGCAGCTTGGGAGGGGGCGGCACCGGGGAGCTGTTTTTT.

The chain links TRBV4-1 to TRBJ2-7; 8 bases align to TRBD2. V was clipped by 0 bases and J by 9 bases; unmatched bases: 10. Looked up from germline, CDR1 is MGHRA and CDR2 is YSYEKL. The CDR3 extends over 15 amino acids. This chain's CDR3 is CASSQDTSGFVGQYF. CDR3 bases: TGCGCCAGCAGCCAAGATACTAGCGGTTTCGTTGGGCAGTACTTC.

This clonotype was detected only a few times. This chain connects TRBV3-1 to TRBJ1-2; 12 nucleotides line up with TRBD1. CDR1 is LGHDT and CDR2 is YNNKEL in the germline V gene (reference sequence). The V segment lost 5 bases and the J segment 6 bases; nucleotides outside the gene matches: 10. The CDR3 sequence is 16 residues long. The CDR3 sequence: CASSNRDRGRLNGYTF. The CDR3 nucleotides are TGTGCCAGCAGCAACCGGGACAGGGGGCGCTTAAATGGCTACACCTTC.

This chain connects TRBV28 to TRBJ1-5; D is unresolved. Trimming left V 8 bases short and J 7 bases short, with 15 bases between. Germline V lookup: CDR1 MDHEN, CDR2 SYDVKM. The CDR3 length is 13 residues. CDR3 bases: TGTGCCAGCTTACCGCCCGGGCGGCAGCCCCAGCATTTT. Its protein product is CASLPPGRQPQHF. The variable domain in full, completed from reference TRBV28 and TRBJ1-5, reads DVKVTQSSRYLVKRTGEKVFLECVQDMDHENMFWYRQDPGLGLRLIYFSYDVKMKEKGDIPEGYSVSREKKERFSLILESASTNQTSMYLCASLPPGRQPQHFGDGTRLSIL.

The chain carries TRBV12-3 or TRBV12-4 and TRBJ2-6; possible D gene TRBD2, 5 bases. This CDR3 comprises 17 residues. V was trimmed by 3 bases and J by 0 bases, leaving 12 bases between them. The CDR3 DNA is TGTGCCAGCAGTTTTCCGGCGGCGGGCTCTGGGGCCAACGTCCTGACTTTC. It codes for CASSFPAAGSGANVLTF.

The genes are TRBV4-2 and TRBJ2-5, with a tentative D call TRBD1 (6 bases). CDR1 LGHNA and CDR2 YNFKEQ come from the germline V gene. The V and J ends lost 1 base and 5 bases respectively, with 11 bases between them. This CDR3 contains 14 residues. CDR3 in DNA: TGTGCCAGCAGCCAAGTGGGGCAGGGGGAGACCCAGTACTTC. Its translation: CASSQVGQGETQYF.

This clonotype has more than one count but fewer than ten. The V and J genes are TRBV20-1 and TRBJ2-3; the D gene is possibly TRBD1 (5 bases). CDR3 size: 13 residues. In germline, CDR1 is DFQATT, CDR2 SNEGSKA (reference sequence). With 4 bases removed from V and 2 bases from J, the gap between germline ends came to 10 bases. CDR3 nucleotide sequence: TGCAGTGCTACTCAGGGAACCACAGATACGCAGTATTTT. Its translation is CSATQGTTDTQYF.

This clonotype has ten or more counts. As DNA, the CDR3 is TGCGCCAGCAGCTTGATCGGTCAGGCGGGCTACACCTTC. The encoded protein is CASSLIGQAGYTF. The chain recombines TRBV5-1 with TRBJ1-2; no clear D. CDR1 and CDR2 from the germline V gene are SGHRS and YFSETQ. This CDR3 comprises 13 residues. V dropped 1 base and J dropped 8 bases, with 12 bases sitting between them.

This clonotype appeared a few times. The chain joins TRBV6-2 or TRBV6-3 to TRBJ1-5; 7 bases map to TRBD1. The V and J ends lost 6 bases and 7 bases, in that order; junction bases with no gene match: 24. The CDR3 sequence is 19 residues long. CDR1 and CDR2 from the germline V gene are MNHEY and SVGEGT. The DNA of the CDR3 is TGTGCCAGCAGCCCCCGGTCGGGAGCCCTTGGACAGGTCAGGCAGCCCCAGCATTTT. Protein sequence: CASSPRSGALGQVRQPQHF.

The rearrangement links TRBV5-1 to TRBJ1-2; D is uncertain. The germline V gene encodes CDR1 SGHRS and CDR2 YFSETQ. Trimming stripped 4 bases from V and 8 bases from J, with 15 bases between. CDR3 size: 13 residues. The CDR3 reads CASSPRDQRGYTF. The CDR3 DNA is TGCGCCAGCAGCCCCCGGGATCAACGGGGCTACACCTTC.

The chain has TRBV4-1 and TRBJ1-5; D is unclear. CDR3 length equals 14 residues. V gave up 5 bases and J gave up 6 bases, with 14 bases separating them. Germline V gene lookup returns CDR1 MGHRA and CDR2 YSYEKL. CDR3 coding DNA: TGCGCCAGCAGCTACGGTGGTCAGCGTCAGCCCCAGCATTTT. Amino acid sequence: CASSYGGQRQPQHF.

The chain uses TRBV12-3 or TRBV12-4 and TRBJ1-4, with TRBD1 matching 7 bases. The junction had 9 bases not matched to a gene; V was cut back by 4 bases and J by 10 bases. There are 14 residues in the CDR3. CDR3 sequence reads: CASSSRQGLGKLFF. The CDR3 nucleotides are TGTGCCAGCAGTTCCCGACAGGGTTTAGGAAAACTGTTTTTT.